This entry lists 16 T cell receptor beta chains sequenced from one sample in a study of PD-L1 blockade in urothelial cancer. Time point: peripheral blood 6 weeks after treatment start. This table comes from immunoSEQ multiplex PCR, and its TCRdb copy is limited to in-frame clones, with some not included. The table records over 70,000 clones, roughly 83% of them present only once. The source was PBMCs, collected around atezolizumab (anti-PD-L1) treatment. All receptors derive from a man aged 70-80 years with urothelial cancer.

This chain connects TRBV5-1 to TRBJ2-6; D might be TRBD1 (5 bases). Trimming left V 4 bases short and J 1 base short, with 12 bases between. CDR3 size: 16 residues. Germline assignment: CDR1 SGHRS and CDR2 YFSETQ. In nucleotides, the CDR3 is TGCGCCAGCAGCCCGGAAGGGGATTCTGGGGCCAACGTCCTGACTTTC. Protein product: CASSPEGDSGANVLTF.

The V and J genes are TRBV7-2 and TRBJ2-5; 8 nucleotides line up with TRBD1. Looked up from germline, CDR1 is SGHTA and CDR2 is FQGNSA. The CDR3 is 15 amino acids. Trimming cost V 4 bases and J 5 bases; bases outside gene matches: 9. The CDR3 spells CASSYNSQGAETQYF. The CDR3 DNA sequence: TGTGCCAGCAGCTACAACTCCCAGGGGGCTGAGACCCAGTACTTC.

The chain combines TRBV7-3 with TRBJ2-1; TRBD1 agrees at 12 bases. This CDR3 contains 17 residues. Germline-derived CDR1 and CDR2 are SGHTA and FQGTGA. V lost 1 base, J lost 7 bases, and 8 bases stayed unmatched. The CDR3 sequence: CASSLRLGQGAGNEQFF. CDR3 coding DNA: TGTGCCAGCAGCTTAAGATTGGGACAGGGGGCCGGGAATGAGCAGTTCTTC.

The rearrangement joins TRBV19 to TRBJ1-4, with no clear D. CDR3 length equals 17 residues. V shed 3 bases and J shed 0 bases, with 14 bases lying between them. CDR1 and CDR2 (germline): LNHDA, SQIVND (reference sequence). The CDR3 spells CASSMSTGVATNEKLFF. The CDR3 coding sequence is TGTGCCAGTAGTATGTCGACGGGAGTTGCAACTAATGAAAAACTGTTTTTT.

J is TRBJ2-2 and V is TRBV5-1, with TRBD2 matching 11 bases. The trim removed 4 bases at V and 1 base at J, leaving 3 bases unmatched. The germline V gene has CDR1 SGHRS and CDR2 YFSETQ. This CDR3 has 16 amino acids. The CDR3 loop is CASSPLAGGNTGELFF. CDR3 in DNA: TGCGCCAGCAGCCCTCTAGCGGGAGGGAACACCGGGGAGCTGTTTTTT.

This chain joins TRBV6-5 and TRBJ2-2; 12 nucleotides align to TRBD1. Germline V gene data show CDR1 as MNHEY and CDR2 as SVGAGI. There are 15 residues in the CDR3. V was pared by 5 bases and J by 6 bases, with 4 bases of the junction left unmatched. CDR3 sequence: CASSLGTGGPGELFF. The CDR3 bases are TGTGCCAGCAGTCTCGGGACAGGGGGCCCCGGGGAGCTGTTTTTT.

This clone was picked up one time. The V and J genes are TRBV6-1 and TRBJ1-5; TRBD1 matches at 7 bases. V was pared by 0 bases and J by 1 base, with 6 bases of the junction left unmatched. The CDR3 runs 17 residues. Germline CDR1 MNHNS, CDR2 SASEGT. The CDR3 loop is CASSEAPDRVSNQPQHF. The CDR3 nucleotides are TGTGCCAGCAGTGAAGCCCCCGACAGGGTCAGCAATCAGCCCCAGCATTTT.

The chain combines TRBV19 with TRBJ1-1; D is possibly TRBD1 (6 bases). The ends were cut back, 6 bases at V and 4 bases at J, with 15 bases in the middle. The CDR3 covers 14 residues. From germline, CDR1 is LNHDA and CDR2 SQIVND (reference sequence). The CDR3 reads CASRTQQGSTEAFF. The DNA of the CDR3 is TGTGCCAGTAGGACCCAACAGGGTAGCACTGAAGCTTTCTTT.

The chain carries TRBV21-1 and TRBJ2-2; the table gives TRBD1 as D, unverified against the DNA. TRBV21-1 is a documented pseudogene. The CDR3 runs 16 residues. CDR3 region: CASSRDRVPRTGELFF. The CDR3 bases are TGTGCCAGCAGCAGGGACAGGGTCCCTCGGACCGGGGAGCTGTTTTTT.

The chain is built from TRBV7-9 and TRBJ1-2; D possibly corresponds to TRBD1 (5 bases). The CDR3 is 14 residues long. Germline CDR1 reads SEHNR; CDR2 reads FQNEAQ (reference sequence). The V gene lost 11 bases and the J gene lost 2 bases, with 18 bases spanning the gap. The CDR3 region has the DNA TGTGCCGGACAATTGTTGGAGCTAAACTATGGCTACACCTTC. It specifies CAGQLLELNYGYTF.

This chain connects TRBV28 to TRBJ1-3; 8 nucleotides agree with TRBD1. The germline V gene has CDR1 MDHEN and CDR2 SYDVKM. This CDR3 spans 16 amino acids. V dropped 2 bases and J dropped 0; count of bases not matched to a gene: 3. CDR3 DNA: TGTGCCAGCAGTTTAGGGGACAGGAGCTCTGGAAACACCATATATTTT. It yields the protein CASSLGDRSSGNTIYF.

The rearrangement uses TRBV10-3 and TRBJ1-1; 7 bases are a match to TRBD1. CDR3 length: 17 amino acids. CDR1 and CDR2 (germline): ENHRY, SYGVKD. The ends lost 0 bases at V and 3 bases at J; junction bases unmatched: 10. In nucleotides, the CDR3 is TGTGCCATCAGTGAGTCAGGGGGCGGTCAGGTGGACACTGAAGCTTTCTTT. The encoded protein is CAISESGGGQVDTEAFF.

The J gene is TRBJ1-3, the V gene TRBV6-6, with a possible D match to TRBD1 (5 bases). Germline loops: CDR1 MNHNY, CDR2 SVGAGI (reference sequence). V dropped 7 bases and J dropped 2 bases, with 12 bases sitting between them. The CDR3 has 14 amino acids. In DNA, the CDR3 is TGTGCCAGCAACGACAGAGGCCCTGGAAACACCATATATTTT. It yields the protein CASNDRGPGNTIYF.

J is TRBJ2-5 and V is TRBV5-1, with 8 positions matching TRBD1. The V gene end was trimmed by 6 bases and the J gene end by 2 bases; junction bases not matched to a gene: 6. The CDR3 runs to 14 residues. Germline CDR1 and CDR2: SGHRS and YFSETQ. The CDR3 sequence: CASTQGAPQETQYF. In DNA form, the CDR3 reads TGCGCCAGCACGCAGGGGGCGCCACAAGAGACCCAGTACTTC. The whole variable domain, filled in from reference TRBV5-1 and TRBJ2-5, reads KAGVTQTPRYLIKTRGQQVTLSCSPISGHRSVSWYQQTPGQGLQFLFEYFSETQRNKGNFPGRFSGRQFSNSRSEMNVSTLELGDSALYLCASTQGAPQETQYFGPGTRLLVL.

The chain carries TRBV7-3 and TRBJ2-5; maybe TRBD1 (7 bases). The CDR3 totals 15 residues. V lost 5 bases and J 4 bases, leaving 17 bases between the germline ends. From germline, CDR1 is SGHTA and CDR2 FQGTGA. The CDR3, as DNA: TGTGCCAGCAGCCCTAAAGGAGGGGGCCGAGAGACCCAGTACTTC. This encodes CASSPKGGGRETQYF.

The chain carries TRBV9 and TRBJ2-1; 7 bases agree with TRBD2. V shed 1 base, J shed 4 bases, and the junction held 5 bases outside the gene matches. The CDR3 runs to 15 residues. Germline V CDR1 and CDR2: SGDLS, YYNGEE. In DNA, the CDR3 is TGTGCCAGCAGCGTAACCCTAGCGGATTACAATGAGCAGTTCTTC. This sequence encodes CASSVTLADYNEQFF.